This T cell receptor beta chain was obtained from a study of HIV-infected patients and healthy controls. CDR1 is DFQATT, CDR2 SNEGSKA, per germline (reference sequence). The V and J ends lost 0 bases and 2 bases respectively, with 14 bases between them. CDR3 size: 15 residues. No cell fractionation was done, so the repertoire covers all unsorted peripheral blood T cells. Enrolled donors were untreated HIV-infected adults about to begin antiretroviral therapy. This clonotype was recorded many times. cDNA was made from around 0.45 ug RNA using alpha and beta constant primers. Alpha and beta chain libraries were made separately by chain-specific third strand synthesis with multiplexing indices. A 5' RACE adapter with a random hexamer and the SP2 primer site was joined to cDNA. TCRdb ran MiXCR on the 5' RACE reads and lists one entry per CDR3 protein. This sample carries 9,500 to 15,000 distinct CDR3 sequences, about 10% of them seen once, and the ten largest clones take 23%.

Sample: blood, taken before antiretroviral therapy. This chain uses TRBV20-1 with TRBJ2-7; TRBD1 or TRBD2 may be the D gene (5 bases each). The clonotype comes from an adult with HIV infection. The donor label of this sample is uncertain. The CDR3 nucleotides read TGCAGTGCTAGAGATCCGGGGCAGGGCCCCTACGAGCAGTACTTC. Its translation is CSARDPGQGPYEQYF.